This entry features one T cell receptor (beta chain) sequence. Its antigen is undetermined. The sample is drawn from a study of T cells in Graves' hyperthyroidism and ophthalmopathy. Points from the study as a whole: Ophthalmopathy, as predicted by the model, came a median around 7 months after the prediction. In the blood, most expanded thyroid clonotypes above 0.001 appeared as well.

The germline V and J ends were trimmed by 5 bases and 4 bases, with 11 bases remaining between them. Germline loops: CDR1 LNHDA, CDR2 SQIVND (reference sequence). This CDR3 has 13 amino acids. Patients having uncontrolled infection, another autoimmune disease, pregnancy or lactation were not included. PBMCs were collected from an approximately 10 ml volume of fresh peripheral blood. Researchers took RNA transcripts and amplified the TCR beta CDR3 regions from them. First-round RT-PCR with HTBI primers amplified the TCR CDR3 region. MiXCR, applied by TCRdb to the multiplex PCR reads, yields one record per CDR3 protein. This sample has approximately 600,000 distinct CDR3 sequences, with approximately 14% found just once.

Sequences were obtained from blood. The receptor comes from a young woman with Graves' ophthalmopathy. V gene TRBV19 combines with J gene TRBJ2-5; TRBD1 is a possible D gene (6 bases). DNA of the CDR3: TGTGCCAGTAGTCAGGGGCTTAGAGAGACCCAGTACTTC. Amino acid sequence: CASSQGLRETQYF.